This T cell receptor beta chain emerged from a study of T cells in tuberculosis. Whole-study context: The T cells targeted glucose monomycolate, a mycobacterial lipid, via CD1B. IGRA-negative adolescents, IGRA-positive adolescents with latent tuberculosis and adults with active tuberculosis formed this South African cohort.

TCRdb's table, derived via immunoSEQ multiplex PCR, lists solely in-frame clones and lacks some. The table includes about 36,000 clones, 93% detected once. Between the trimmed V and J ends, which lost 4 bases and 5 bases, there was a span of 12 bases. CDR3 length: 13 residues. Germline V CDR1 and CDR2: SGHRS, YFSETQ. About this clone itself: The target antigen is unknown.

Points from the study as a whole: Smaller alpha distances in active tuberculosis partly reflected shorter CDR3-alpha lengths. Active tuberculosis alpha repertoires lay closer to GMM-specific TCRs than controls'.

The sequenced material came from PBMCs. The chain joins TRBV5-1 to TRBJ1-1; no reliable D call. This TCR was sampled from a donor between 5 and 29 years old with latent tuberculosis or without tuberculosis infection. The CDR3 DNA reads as TGCGCCAGCAGCCTCCTTCTGAGGACTGAAGCTTTCTTT. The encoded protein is CASSLLLRTEAFF.